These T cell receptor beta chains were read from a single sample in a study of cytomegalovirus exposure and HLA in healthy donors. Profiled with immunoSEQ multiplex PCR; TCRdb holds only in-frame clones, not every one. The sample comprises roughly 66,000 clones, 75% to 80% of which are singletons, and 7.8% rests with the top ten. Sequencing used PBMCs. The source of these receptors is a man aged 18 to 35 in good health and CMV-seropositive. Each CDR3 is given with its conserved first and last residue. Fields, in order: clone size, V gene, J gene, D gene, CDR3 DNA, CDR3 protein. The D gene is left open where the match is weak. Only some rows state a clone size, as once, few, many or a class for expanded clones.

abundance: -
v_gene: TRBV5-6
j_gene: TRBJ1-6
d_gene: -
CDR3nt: TGTGCCAGCAGCTTGGTACAGCCATTTAATTCACCCCTCCACTTT
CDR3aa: CASSLVQPFNSPLHF

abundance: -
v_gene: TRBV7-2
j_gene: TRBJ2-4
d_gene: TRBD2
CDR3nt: TGTGCCAGCAGTCGACTAGCGCAAAACATTCAGTACTTC
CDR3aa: CASSRLAQNIQYF

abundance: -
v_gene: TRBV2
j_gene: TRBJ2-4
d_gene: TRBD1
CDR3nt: TGTGCCAGCAGTGCGGGCCTGGACAGGCCTGTGAACATTCAGTACTTC
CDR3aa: CASSAGLDRPVNIQYF

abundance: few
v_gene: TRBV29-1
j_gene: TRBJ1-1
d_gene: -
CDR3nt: TGCAGCGTTGTTGGTGGAAGCGTCACTGAAGCTTTCTTT
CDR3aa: CSVVGGSVTEAFF

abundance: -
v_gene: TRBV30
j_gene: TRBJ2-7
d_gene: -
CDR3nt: TGTGCCTGGAGTGTACGCGTCTACTACGAGCAGTACTTC
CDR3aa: CAWSVRVYYEQYF

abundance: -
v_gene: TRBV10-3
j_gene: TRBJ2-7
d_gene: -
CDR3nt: TGTGCCATCAGTGAGTCCGGGATAAACGAGCAGTACTTC
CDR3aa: CAISESGINEQYF

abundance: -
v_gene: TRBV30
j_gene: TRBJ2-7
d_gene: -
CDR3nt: TGTGCCTGGACTACAGGGAGAGGGCAGTACTTC
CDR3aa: CAWTTGRGQYF

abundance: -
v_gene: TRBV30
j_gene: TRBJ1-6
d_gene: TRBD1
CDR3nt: TGTGCCTGGAGTGTGGGACAGGTAAAAAGGGACCTCCACTTT
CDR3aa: CAWSVGQVKRDLHF

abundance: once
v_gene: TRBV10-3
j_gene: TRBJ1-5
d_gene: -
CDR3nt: TGTGCCATCAGTGAGGGGCAGCTAAATCAGCCCCAGCATTTT
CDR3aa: CAISEGQLNQPQHF

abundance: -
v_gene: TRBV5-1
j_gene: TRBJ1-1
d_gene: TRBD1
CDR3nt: TGCGCCAGCAGCCAAGACAGGGGGGGTGGTGAAGCTTTCTTT
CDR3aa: CASSQDRGGGEAFF

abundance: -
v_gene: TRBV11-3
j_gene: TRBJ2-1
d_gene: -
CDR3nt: TGTGCCAGCAGCTTAGATCTAGTCTTTGAGCAGTTCTTC
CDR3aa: CASSLDLVFEQFF

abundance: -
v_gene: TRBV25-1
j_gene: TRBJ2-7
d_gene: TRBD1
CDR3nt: TGTGCCAGCAGTTCAACACAGGGGACAAACTACGAGCAGTACTTC
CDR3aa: CASSSTQGTNYEQYF

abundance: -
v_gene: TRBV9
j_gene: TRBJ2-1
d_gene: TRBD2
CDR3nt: TGTGCCAGCAGCCATGGGAAAACTAGCGGACCGTACAATGAGCAGTTCTTC
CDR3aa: CASSHGKTSGPYNEQFF

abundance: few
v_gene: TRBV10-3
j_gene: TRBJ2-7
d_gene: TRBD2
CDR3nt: TGTGCCACCGGCGGGACTAGCGGACTCTACGAGCAGTACTTC
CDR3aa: CATGGTSGLYEQYF

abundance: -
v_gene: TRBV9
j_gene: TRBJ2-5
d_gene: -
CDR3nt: TGTGCCAGCAGCGGGATGAGGGAGTACCAAGAGACCCAGTACTTC
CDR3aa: CASSGMREYQETQYF

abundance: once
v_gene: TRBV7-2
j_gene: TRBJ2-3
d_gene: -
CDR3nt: TGTGCCAGCAGCTTAGCCTCGACTAGCACAGATACGCAGTATTTT
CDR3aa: CASSLASTSTDTQYF

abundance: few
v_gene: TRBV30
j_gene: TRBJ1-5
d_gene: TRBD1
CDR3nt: TGTGCCTGGAGCCTAGGACAGGGGGCGCCTCAGCCCCAGCATTTT
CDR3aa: CAWSLGQGAPQPQHF

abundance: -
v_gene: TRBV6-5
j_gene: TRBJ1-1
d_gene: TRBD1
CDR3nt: TGTGCCAGCGCCCGGACAGGGGGAAGGGGTACTGAAGCTTTCTTT
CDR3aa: CASARTGGRGTEAFF

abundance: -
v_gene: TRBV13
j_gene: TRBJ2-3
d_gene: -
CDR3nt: TGTGCCAGCAGCTTATTCCAGGTCGCAGATACGCAGTATTTT
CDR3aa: CASSLFQVADTQYF

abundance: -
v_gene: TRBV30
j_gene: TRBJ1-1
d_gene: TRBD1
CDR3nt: TGTGCCTGGAGACAGGGGACTGAAGCTTTCTTT
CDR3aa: CAWRQGTEAFF

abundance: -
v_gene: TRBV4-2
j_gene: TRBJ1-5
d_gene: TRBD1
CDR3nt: TGTGCCAGCAGCCACGGGACAGGTTTAACACCACCCCAGCATTTT
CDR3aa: CASSHGTGLTPPQHF

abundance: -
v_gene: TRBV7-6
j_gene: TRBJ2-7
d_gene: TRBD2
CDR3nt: TGTGCCAGCAGCCTAGCGGGGGGAGCCTACGAGCAGTACTTC
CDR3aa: CASSLAGGAYEQYF

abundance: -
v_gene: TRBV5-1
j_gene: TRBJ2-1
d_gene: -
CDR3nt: TGCGCCAGCAGCCCCTCAGGAACCTACAATGAGCAGTTCTTC
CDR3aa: CASSPSGTYNEQFF

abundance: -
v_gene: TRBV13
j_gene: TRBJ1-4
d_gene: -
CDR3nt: TGTGCCAGCAGCTTAGCGGGAAGGACTAATGAAAAACTGTTTTTT
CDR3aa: CASSLAGRTNEKLFF

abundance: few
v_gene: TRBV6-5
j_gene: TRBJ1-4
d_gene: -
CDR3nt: TGTGCCAGCAGCCGCGGATGGACTAATGAAAAACTGTTTTTT
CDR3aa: CASSRGWTNEKLFF

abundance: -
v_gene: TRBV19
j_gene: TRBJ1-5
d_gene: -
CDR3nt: TGTGCCAGTAGTAAGAGTTATAGCAATCAGCCCCAGCATTTT
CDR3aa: CASSKSYSNQPQHF

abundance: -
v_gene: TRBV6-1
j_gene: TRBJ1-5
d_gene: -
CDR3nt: TGTGCCAGCTCAGAAGGGGCAGGCCAGCCCCAGCATTTT
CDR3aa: CASSEGAGQPQHF

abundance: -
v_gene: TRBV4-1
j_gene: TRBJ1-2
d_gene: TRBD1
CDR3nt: TGCGCCAGCAGCCAAGTCGGCCGGGACAGGGGCCGAGGCTACACCTTC
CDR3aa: CASSQVGRDRGRGYTF

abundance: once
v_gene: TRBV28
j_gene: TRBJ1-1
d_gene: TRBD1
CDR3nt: TGTGCCAGCAGTCCATGGGACAGCGAGAACACTGAAGCTTTCTTT
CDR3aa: CASSPWDSENTEAFF

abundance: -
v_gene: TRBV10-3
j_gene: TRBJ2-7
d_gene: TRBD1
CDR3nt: TGTGCCACGTCGGGACAGGTTGACTACGAGCAGTACTTC
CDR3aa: CATSGQVDYEQYF

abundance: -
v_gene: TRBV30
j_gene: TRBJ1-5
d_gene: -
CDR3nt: TGTGCCTGGAGGGGCGGGAGCAATCAGCCCCAGCATTTT
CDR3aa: CAWRGGSNQPQHF

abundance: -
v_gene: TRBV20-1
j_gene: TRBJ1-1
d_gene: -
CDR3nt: TGCAGTGCCGCCCCGGGCACTGAAGCTTTCTTT
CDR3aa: CSAAPGTEAFF

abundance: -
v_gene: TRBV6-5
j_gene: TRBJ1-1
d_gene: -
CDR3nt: TGTGCCAGCAGTTACGTGATGGCAGGCACTGAAGCTTTCTTT
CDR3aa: CASSYVMAGTEAFF

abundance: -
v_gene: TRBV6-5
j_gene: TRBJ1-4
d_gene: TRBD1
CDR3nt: TGTGCCAGCAGGCGGGACAGGGCGGCAAAACTGTTTTTT
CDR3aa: CASRRDRAAKLFF

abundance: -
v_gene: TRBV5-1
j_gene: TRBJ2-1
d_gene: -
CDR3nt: TGCGCCAGCAGCCTTGGAGGGCAGACCTACAATGAGCAGTTCTTC
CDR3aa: CASSLGGQTYNEQFF

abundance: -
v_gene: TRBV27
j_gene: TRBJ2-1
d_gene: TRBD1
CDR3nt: TGTGCCAGCAGTCCGAGACAGGGGGCAGATGAGCAGTTCTTC
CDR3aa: CASSPRQGADEQFF

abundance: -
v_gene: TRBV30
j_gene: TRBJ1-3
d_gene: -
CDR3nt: TGTGCCTGGAGTCCTCGCCCAGGCTCTGGAAACACCATATATTTT
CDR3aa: CAWSPRPGSGNTIYF

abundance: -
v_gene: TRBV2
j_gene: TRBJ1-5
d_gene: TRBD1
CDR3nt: TGTGCCAGCAGTACGGGACAGGGCAATCAGCCCCAGCATTTT
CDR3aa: CASSTGQGNQPQHF

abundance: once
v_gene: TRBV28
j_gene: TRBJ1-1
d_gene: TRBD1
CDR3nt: TGTGCCAGCGAGAAACAGGGGGTTGAAGCTTTCTTT
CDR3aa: CASEKQGVEAFF

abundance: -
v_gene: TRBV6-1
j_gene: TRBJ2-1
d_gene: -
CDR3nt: TGTGCCAGCAGTGACCCGAGTTACAATGAGCAGTTCTTC
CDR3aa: CASSDPSYNEQFF

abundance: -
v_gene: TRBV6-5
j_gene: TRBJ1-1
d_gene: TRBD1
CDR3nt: TGTGCCAGCAGTCCGGCGACAGGGCAGGGCACTGAAGCTTTCTTT
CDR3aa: CASSPATGQGTEAFF

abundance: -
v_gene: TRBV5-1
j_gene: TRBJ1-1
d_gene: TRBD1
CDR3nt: TGCGCCAGCAGCACTGGGACAGAAAACACTGAAGCTTTCTTT
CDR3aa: CASSTGTENTEAFF

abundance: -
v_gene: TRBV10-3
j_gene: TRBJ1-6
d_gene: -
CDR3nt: TGTGCCATCAGAGGGGGATCCGATAATTCACCCCTCCACTTT
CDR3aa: CAIRGGSDNSPLHF

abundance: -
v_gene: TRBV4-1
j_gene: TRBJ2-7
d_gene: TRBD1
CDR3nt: TGCGCCAGCAGCCAAGGAGAAGGACAGGGGCTCTCCTACGAGCAGTACTTC
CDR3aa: CASSQGEGQGLSYEQYF

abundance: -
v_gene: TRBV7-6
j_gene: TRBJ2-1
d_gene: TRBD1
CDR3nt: TGTGCCAGCAGCCCCGACAGGGGAGGCGATGAGCAGTTCTTC
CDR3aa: CASSPDRGGDEQFF

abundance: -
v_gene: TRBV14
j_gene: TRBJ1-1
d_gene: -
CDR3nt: TGTGCCAGCAGCCAAACATCTTTAGGGGCTGAAGCTTTCTTT
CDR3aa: CASSQTSLGAEAFF

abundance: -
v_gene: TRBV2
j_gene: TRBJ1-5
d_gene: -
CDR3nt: TGTGCCAGCAGTGGAGTGACAGGAAGCAATCAGCCCCAGCATTTT
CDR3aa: CASSGVTGSNQPQHF

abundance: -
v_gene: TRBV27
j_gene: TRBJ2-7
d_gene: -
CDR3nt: TGTGCCAGCAGTTTAAAGGGGACAAGCTACGAGCAGTACTTC
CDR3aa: CASSLKGTSYEQYF

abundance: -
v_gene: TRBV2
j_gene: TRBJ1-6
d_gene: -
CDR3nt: TGTGCCAGCACGTGGGGAGAAAATTCACCCCTCCACTTT
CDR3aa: CASTWGENSPLHF

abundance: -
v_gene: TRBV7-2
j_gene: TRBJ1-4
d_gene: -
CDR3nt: TGTGCCAGCAGCCCTGGACAGCCCACAACTAATGAAAAACTGTTTTTT
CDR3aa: CASSPGQPTTNEKLFF

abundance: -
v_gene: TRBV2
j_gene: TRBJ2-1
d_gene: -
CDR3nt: TGTGCCAGCAGAGAGGGACTCGGGTACAATGAGCAGTTCTTC
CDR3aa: CASREGLGYNEQFF

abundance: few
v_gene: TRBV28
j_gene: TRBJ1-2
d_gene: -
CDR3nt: TGTGCCAGCAGTAAGAAAGTAGTCCATGGCTACACCTTC
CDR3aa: CASSKKVVHGYTF

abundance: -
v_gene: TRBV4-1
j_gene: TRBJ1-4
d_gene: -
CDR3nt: TGCGCCAGCAGCCAGGAGAAAGGAAAAGGACTGTTTTTT
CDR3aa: CASSQEKGKGLFF

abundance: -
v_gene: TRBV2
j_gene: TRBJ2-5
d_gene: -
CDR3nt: TGTGCCAGCCAAATAGACAGGGACTTCCAAGAGACCCAGTACTTC
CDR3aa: CASQIDRDFQETQYF